Described below is a single T cell receptor beta chain sequence and its context. Its cognate antigen is unknown. Molecular identifiers with 6-nucleotide sample barcodes were added during cDNA synthesis via template switching. TCRdb reprocessed the 5' RACE reads and stores each CDR3 protein as one record, lacking DNA. The sample holds roughly 170,000 distinct CDR3 sequences. These data belong to a study of monozygotic twins with inflammatory bowel disease. Study-level results: T cell subtypes were not distinguishable in this analysis. Limited statistical power may explain no repertoire similarity difference between concordant and discordant twins.

Germline CDR1 SGHTA, CDR2 FQGNSA. The CDR3 has 14 amino acids. Source material: blood. The sequence derives from a human donor with ulcerative colitis or Crohn's disease, or a healthy co-twin of an affected twin (not recorded which). The V gene is TRBV7-2, the J gene TRBJ2-5; lacking DNA, the TRBD1 call made by TCRdb goes unchecked. The chain's CDR3 is CASSSPGAGETQYF.